The T cell receptor (beta chain) described here comes from a study of blood T cells in healthy people across ages. This clonotype came up a few times. The germline gives CDR1 MNHNS, CDR2 SASEGT. This CDR3 comprises 15 residues. A J-beta primer mix and a sample-barcoded 5' primer were used in a second PCR of roughly 6 to 11 cycles. MiXCR was run by TCRdb on the 5' RACE reads, yielding one entry per CDR3 protein. The data contain approximately 690,000 distinct CDR3 sequences, around 38% of them singletons. Sequenced material: blood. This TCR came from a man at least 80 years old in good health. The chain has TRBV6-1 and TRBJ2-4; 12 bases agree with TRBD1. The end of the DNA fits TRBJ2-7 better, so the J call may be wrong. CDR3 sequence: CASRLPGQGAYEQYF. The CDR3 coding sequence is TGTGCCAGCAGGTTACCGGGACAGGGGGCTTACGAGCAGTACTTC.